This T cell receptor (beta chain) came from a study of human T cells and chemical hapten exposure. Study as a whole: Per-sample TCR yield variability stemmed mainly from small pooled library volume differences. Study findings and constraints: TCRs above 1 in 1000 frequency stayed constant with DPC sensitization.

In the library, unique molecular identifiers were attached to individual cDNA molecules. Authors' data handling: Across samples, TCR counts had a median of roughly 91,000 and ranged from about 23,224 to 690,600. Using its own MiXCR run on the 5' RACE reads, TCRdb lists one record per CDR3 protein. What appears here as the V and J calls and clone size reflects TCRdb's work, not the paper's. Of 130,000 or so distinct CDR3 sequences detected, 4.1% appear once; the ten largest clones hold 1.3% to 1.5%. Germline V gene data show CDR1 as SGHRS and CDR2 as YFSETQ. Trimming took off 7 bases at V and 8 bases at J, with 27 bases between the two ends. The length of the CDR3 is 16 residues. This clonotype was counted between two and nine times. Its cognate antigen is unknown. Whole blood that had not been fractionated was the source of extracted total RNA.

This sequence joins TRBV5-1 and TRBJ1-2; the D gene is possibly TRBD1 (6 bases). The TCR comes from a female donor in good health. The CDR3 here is CASGNPFAGGVRGYTF. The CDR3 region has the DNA TGCGCCAGCGGCAACCCCTTCGCGGGGGGCGTTAGAGGCTACACCTTC.